The present T cell receptor beta chain was sequenced within a study of blood T cell repertoires in COVID-19. Only a few counts were recorded for this clone. This table comes from immunoSEQ multiplex PCR, and its TCRdb copy is limited to in-frame clones, with some not included. The table includes around 69,000 clones, around 84% detected once. V lost 5 bases to trimming and J lost 2 bases; unmatched junction nucleotides: 7. The CDR3 runs to 15 residues. The germline V gene has CDR1 SGHRS and CDR2 YFSETQ. Sequences were obtained from peripheral blood. The sequence derives from a man aged 50 or older with active COVID-19. This chain links TRBV5-1 with TRBJ2-7; 10 bases match TRBD2. The chain's CDR3 is CASSSTSGGAYEQYF. CDR3 nucleotides: TGCGCCAGCAGTTCGACCAGCGGGGGGGCCTACGAGCAGTACTTC.